This entry is about one T cell receptor beta chain. The data were taken from a study of blood T cell repertoires in COVID-19. Whole-study context: The samples span acute and convalescent COVID-19 from the United States, Italy and Spain. Sources were T cells, B-cell-depleted T cells, or PBMCs; the material itself was cDNA or gDNA.

Data came from immunoSEQ multiplex PCR; TCRdb stores just in-frame clones and leaves some out. Among 94,000 or so clones, about 86% were seen once, and the ten largest hold about 8%. CDR3 length: 11 residues. Deletions cut 4 bases from V and 7 bases from J, with 7 bases between. The germline V gene encodes CDR1 MNHEY and CDR2 SMNVEV (reference sequence). The receptor's source is a woman in her 70s with acute or convalescent COVID-19. The sequencing sample was made of peripheral blood. V usage is TRBV27 and J usage is TRBJ1-1; D unclear. This CDR3 is CASSSYYEAFF. For the CDR3, the DNA is TGTGCCAGCAGTTCTTATTATGAAGCTTTCTTT.